The text below deals with one TCR beta chain. This clonotype was seen more than once but under ten times. Its antigen remains undetermined. Qualities for individual bases were not recorded, and no much larger clone is one base off. The junction shows trimming of 4 bases on V and 5 bases on J, and the gene matches do not reach 12 bases of it. From its cysteine to its phenylalanine, the CDR3 spans 16 amino acids. Just the 48-base CDR3 DNA is kept, in frame starting at base 1. CDR1 DFQATT and CDR2 SNEGSKA are derived from the germline V gene (reference sequence). This entry belongs to a study of naive and memory T cell subsets (dated by TCRdb to the late 2010s). Study-wide context: The study applied an open-source, UMI-based TCR alpha and beta sequencing pipeline to sorted naive and memory peripheral blood T cell subsets. RNA was DNase-treated and reverse transcribed with TCR constant-region primers, mostly using SuperScript III. IgG serology results and the functional CMV T cell responses were in complete agreement.

Overall results and qualifications from the work: The abundance of TCRs followed a power law with an exponent that differed between naive and memory subsets yet stayed consistent across the three individuals. RNA-based TCR counts may be influenced by expression changes linked to T cell activation and differentiation. After error correction, over 85% of naive TCR sequences appeared only once, giving much steeper abundance distributions than memory subsets. A few larger clonotypes were present in naive repertoires, especially CD8 naive repertoires, and these clonotypes were possibly memory cells re-expressing CD45RA. The repertoire findings for the naive and memory subsets could not be validated against a ground truth, as none was available. Single alpha or beta chain sequences, rather than paired alpha/beta receptors, were used to define clonotypes. Gini index rose and Shannon and inverse Simpson diversity fell from naive through CM, EM and EMRA in both CD4 and CD8 cells.

The library was produced with UMI-ligation and nested PCR. To cover both TRBC1 and TRBC2, the beta constant-region primer consisted of an equimolar mix of two oligonucleotides. A single-stranded oligonucleotide carrying the SP2 primer and a 12-nucleotide UMI was ligated to the 3' end of the cDNA by T4 RNA ligase 1. The ligated cDNA went through four rounds of PCR with nested alpha and beta constant-region primers together with the SP2 primer. Incubation of the ligation reaction was carried out at 16 degrees C for about 18-25 hours. PCR2 was typically run as a SYBR Green qPCR and stopped at a predetermined threshold to prevent over-amplification. Every purification after the first one was done using Agencourt AMPure XP magnetic beads. Libraries were quantified by Qubit and checked on a TapeStation, with a main peak expected near 650 bp. Pooled libraries were sequenced on an Illumina MiSeq with v2 2x251 paired-end kits, typically giving roughly 0.95-2.3 million reads per sample. Libraries were pooled at around 3.8 nM per sample, and about 4.5-7.5% PhiX was added to improve cluster recognition. As for how the authors treated the data: Using tag matching that tolerated one base-pair mismatch, Decombinator assigned V and J genes to FASTQ reads that had been processed by Demultiplexor. UMIs were used by Collapsinator to correct both sequencing errors and frequency errors arising from PCR heterogeneity. CDR3Translator translated TCRs and extracted CDR3s from the conserved cysteine to the FGXG phenylalanine, flagging non-productive sequences. Repertoires were subsampled to equal numbers of UMI-defined TCRs before Gini, Shannon entropy and inverse Simpson indices were calculated. Clonotype abundance distributions were fitted to a power law by maximum likelihood within the linear range. On one naive CD8 sample, the pipeline and MIGEC gave similar UMI counts, unique TCR numbers and clonal distributions. In one analysis, naive TCRs also found in any memory subset of the same donor were removed from the naive repertoire. The repertoires were searched for several thousand CMV-associated CDR3 sequences that had been compiled from VDJdb and a published dataset. The public reads were reanalyzed by TCRdb: fastp trimming at Q25, MiXCR alignment, in-frame beta chains only. Each record represents a unique CDR3 protein, reported with the most common genes and DNA among its rows. It is TCRdb's table, rather than the study itself, that gives the V and J calls and clone size. The sample data list some 150,000 distinct CDR3 sequences, and over 15% of these were observed just once. The ten largest make up more than 0.13% of the sample.

From the second PCR step onward, the TCR alpha chain libraries and the TCR beta chain libraries were amplified separately. CMV status of each donor was established by measuring IFNgamma production from CD4+ T cells after fresh PBMCs were stimulated overnight with CMV viral lysate. CD4 T cells were positively selected with Miltenyi beads, followed by positive selection of CD8 T cells from the CD4-negative fraction. Cells were stained for CD3, CD4, CD8, CD45RA, CD27 and a live/dead dye and were sorted on a BD Aria II into four subsets based on CD45RA and CD27. A few healthy volunteers provided blood, and the blood of each volunteer was split into CD4 and CD8 T cells and then into four differentiation subsets. Around 0.11 L of peripheral blood was collected from each donor, and PBMC were isolated from the blood using Ficoll-Paque PLUS density-gradient centrifugation. Sorted cells were lysed in RLT buffer, after which RNA was extracted using a Qiagen RNeasy kit and stored at -80 degrees C.

This receptor chain uses TRBV20-1 and TRBJ1-4, and TRBD1 matches 8 of the central bases. The receptor was derived from a human donor in good health. The sequenced sample was naive CD4+ T cells from blood. In light of the paper, this sample's cell subset or site label describes: naive T cells, CD45RA high CD27+. CDR3 reads: CSAKEITGGRNEKLFF. The nucleotide sequence reads as follows: TGCAGTGCTAAGGAAATAACAGGGGGGAGGAATGAAAAACTGTTTTTT.